The entry that follows covers one T cell receptor (beta chain) sequence. The sample belongs to a study of blood T cell repertoires in COVID-19. The ends were cut back, 3 bases at V and 1 base at J, with 10 bases in the middle. The CDR3 has 14 amino acids. Looked up from germline, CDR1 is MDHEN and CDR2 is SYDVKM. Using immunoSEQ multiplex PCR, the repertoire was profiled, and TCRdb retains in-frame clones only, with some absent. This sample carries 15,000 to 19,000 clones, roughly four fifths of them seen once, and the ten largest clones take approximately 22%. V is TRBV28 and J is TRBJ2-7; D not certain. Sequences were obtained from peripheral blood. The origin of this receptor is a man older than 75 with active or convalescent COVID-19. The CDR3 coding sequence is TGTGCCAGCAGTTTGTATGAGGTATCCTACGAGCAGTACTTC. Amino acids: CASSLYEVSYEQYF. Full variable domain (outside the CDR3, taken from reference TRBV28 and TRBJ2-7): DVKVTQSSRYLVKRTGEKVFLECVQDMDHENMFWYRQDPGLGLRLIYFSYDVKMKEKGDIPEGYSVSREKKERFSLILESASTNQTSMYLCASSLYEVSYEQYFGPGTRLTVT.